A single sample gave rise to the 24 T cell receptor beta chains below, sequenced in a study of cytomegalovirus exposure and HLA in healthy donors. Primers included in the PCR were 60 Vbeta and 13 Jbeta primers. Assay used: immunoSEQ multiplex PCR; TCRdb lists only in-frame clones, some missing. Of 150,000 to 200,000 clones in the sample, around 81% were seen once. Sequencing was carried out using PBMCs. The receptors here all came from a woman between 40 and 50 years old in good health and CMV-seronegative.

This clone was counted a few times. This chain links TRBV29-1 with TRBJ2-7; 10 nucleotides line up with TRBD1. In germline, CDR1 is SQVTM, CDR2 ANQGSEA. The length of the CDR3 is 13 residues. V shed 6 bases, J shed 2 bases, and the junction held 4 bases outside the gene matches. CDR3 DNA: TGCAGCGTCTCAGGGACAGGGGCCTACGAGCAGTACTTC. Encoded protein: CSVSGTGAYEQYF.

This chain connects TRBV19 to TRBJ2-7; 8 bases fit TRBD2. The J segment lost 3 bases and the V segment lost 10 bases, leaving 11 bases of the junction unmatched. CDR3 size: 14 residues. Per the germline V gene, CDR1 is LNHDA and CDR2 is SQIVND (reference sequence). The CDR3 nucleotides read TGTGCCACCCGAGGGGGGACTAGGGGCTACGAGCAGTACTTC. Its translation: CATRGGTRGYEQYF.

The CDR3 loop reads CASAGGNILGEQFF. DNA for the CDR3: TGTGCCAGCGCGGGAGGGAACATCCTAGGCGAGCAGTTCTTC. The V call is TRBV6-6, the J call TRBJ2-1; the match to TRBD2 covers 9 bases. The CDR3 consists of 14 residues. Trimming removed 8 bases from V and 10 bases from J; junction bases left unmatched: 12. Germline V lookup: CDR1 MNHNY, CDR2 SVGAGI (reference sequence).

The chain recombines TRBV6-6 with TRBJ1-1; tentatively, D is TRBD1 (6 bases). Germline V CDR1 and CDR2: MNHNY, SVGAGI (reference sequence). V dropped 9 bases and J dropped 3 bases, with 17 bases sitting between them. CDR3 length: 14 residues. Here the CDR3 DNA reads TGTGCCAGTAGTATGTCGGCAGGGGACACTGAAGCTTTCTTT. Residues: CASSMSAGDTEAFF.

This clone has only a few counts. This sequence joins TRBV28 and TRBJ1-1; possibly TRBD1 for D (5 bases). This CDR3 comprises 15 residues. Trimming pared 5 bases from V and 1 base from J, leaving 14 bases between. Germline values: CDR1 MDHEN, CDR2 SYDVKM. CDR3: CASSPPDGGNTEAFF. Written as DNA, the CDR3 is TGTGCCAGCAGTCCTCCCGACGGGGGGAACACTGAAGCTTTCTTT.

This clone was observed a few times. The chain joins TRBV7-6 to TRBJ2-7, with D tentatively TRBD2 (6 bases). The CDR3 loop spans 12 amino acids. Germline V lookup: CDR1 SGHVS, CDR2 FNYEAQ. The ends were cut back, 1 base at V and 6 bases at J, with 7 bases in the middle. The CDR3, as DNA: TGTGCCAGCAGCTTAGGGGGGGTCGAGCAGTACTTC. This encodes CASSLGGVEQYF.

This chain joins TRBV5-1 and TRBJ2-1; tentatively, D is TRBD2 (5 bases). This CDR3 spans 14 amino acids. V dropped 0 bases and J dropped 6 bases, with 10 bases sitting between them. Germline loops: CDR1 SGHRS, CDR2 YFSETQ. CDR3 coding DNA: TGCGCCAGCAGCTTGGACCTTAGCGCCAATGAGCAGTTCTTC. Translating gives CASSLDLSANEQFF. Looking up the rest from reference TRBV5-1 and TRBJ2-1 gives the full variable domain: KAGVTQTPRYLIKTRGQQVTLSCSPISGHRSVSWYQQTPGQGLQFLFEYFSETQRNKGNFPGRFSGRQFSNSRSEMNVSTLELGDSALYLCASSLDLSANEQFFGPGTRLTVL.

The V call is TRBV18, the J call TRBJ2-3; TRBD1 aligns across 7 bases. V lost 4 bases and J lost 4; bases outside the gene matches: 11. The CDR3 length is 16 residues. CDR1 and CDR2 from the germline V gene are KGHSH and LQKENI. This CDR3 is CASSQTTGTLADTQYF. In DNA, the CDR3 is TGTGCCAGCTCACAAACGACAGGGACCCTCGCAGATACGCAGTATTTT.

CDR3 bases: TGTGCCAGCAGGGCCGCGGAGGTCCAAGAGACCCAGTACTTC. It is translated as CASRAAEVQETQYF. V usage is TRBV6-6 and J usage is TRBJ2-5; D is perhaps TRBD2 (5 bases). The ends were cut back, 6 bases at V and 1 base at J, with 12 bases in the middle. The germline V gene has CDR1 MNHNY and CDR2 SVGAGI (reference sequence). The CDR3 is 14 amino acids.

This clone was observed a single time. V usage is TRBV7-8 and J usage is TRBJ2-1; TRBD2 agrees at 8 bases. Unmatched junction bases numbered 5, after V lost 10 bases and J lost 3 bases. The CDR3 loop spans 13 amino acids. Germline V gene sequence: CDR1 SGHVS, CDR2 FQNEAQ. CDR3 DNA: TGTGCCACTCGGGAGGGCCTCTACAATGAGCAGTTCTTC. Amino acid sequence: CATREGLYNEQFF.

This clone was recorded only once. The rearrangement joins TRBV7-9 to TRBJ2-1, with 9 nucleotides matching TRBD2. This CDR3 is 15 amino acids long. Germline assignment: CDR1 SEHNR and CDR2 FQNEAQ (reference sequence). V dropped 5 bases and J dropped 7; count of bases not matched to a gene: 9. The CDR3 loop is CASSQLAGRQNEQFF. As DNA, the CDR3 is TGTGCCAGCAGCCAGCTAGCGGGAAGGCAAAATGAGCAGTTCTTC.

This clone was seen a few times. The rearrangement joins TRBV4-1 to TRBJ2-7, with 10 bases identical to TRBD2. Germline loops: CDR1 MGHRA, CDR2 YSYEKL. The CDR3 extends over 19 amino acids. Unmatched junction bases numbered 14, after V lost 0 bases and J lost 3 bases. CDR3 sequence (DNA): TGCGCCAGCAGCCAAGAAAACCCCCTTAGCGGGAGGCCCCTCTACGAGCAGTACTTC. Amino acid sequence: CASSQENPLSGRPLYEQYF.

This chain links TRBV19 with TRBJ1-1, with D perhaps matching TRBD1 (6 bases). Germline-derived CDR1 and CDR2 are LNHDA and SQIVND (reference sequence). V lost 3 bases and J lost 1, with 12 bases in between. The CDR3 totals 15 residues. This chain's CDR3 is CASSIRGFGNTEAFF. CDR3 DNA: TGTGCCAGTAGTATTAGGGGGTTCGGGAACACTGAAGCTTTCTTT.

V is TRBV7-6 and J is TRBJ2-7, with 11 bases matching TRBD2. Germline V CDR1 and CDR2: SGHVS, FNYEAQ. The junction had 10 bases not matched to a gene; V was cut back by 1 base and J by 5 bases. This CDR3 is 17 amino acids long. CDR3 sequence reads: CASSLGLAGLGKDEQYF. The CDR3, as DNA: TGTGCCAGCAGCTTAGGACTAGCGGGACTGGGAAAAGACGAGCAGTACTTC.

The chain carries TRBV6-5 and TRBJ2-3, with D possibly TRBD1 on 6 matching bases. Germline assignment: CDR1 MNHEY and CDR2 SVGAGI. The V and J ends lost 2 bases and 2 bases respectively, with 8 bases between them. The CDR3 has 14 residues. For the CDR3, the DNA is TGTGCCAGCAGTTACGGGGGCCACACAGATACGCAGTATTTT. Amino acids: CASSYGGHTDTQYF.

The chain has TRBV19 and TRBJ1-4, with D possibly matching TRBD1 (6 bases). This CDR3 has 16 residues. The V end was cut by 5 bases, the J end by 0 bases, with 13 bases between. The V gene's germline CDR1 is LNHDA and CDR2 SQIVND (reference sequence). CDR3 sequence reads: CASSAKPGATNEKLFF. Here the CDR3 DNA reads TGTGCCAGTAGTGCGAAGCCAGGGGCAACTAATGAAAAACTGTTTTTT.

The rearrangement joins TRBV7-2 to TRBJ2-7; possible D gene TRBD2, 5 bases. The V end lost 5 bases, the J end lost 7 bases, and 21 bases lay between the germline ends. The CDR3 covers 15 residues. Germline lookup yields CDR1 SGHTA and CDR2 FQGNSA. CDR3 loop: CASSRGPALPREQYF. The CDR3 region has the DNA TGTGCCAGCAGCCGCGGGCCAGCCCTCCCTAGGGAGCAGTACTTC.

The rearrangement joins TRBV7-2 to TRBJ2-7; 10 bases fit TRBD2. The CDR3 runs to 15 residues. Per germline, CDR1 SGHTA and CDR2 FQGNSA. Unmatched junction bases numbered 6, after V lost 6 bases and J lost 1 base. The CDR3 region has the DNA TGTGCCAGCAGTCTGGGGACTAGCGTGTCCTACGAGCAGTACTTC. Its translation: CASSLGTSVSYEQYF.

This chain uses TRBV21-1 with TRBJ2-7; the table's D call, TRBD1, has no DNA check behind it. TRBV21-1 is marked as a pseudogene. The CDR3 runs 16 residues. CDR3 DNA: TGTGCCAGCAGCAATCACCGGGACAGGGTTCCCTACGAGCAGTACTTC. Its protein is CASSNHRDRVPYEQYF.

This CDR3 reads CASSQGGSGPSRKYF. Written as DNA, the CDR3 is TGTGCCAGCAGCCAGGGAGGTAGCGGACCCTCGAGGAAGTACTTC. V is TRBV6-5 and J is TRBJ2-7, with D tentatively TRBD2 (6 bases). Germline V lookup: CDR1 MNHEY, CDR2 SVGAGI. The CDR3 has 15 residues. V was clipped by 6 bases and J by 11 bases, with 26 bases between them.

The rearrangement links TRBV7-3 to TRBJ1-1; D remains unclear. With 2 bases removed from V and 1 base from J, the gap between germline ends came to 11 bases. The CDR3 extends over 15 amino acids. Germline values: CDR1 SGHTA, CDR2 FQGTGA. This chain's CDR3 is CASSLFSGGNTEAFF. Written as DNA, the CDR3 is TGTGCCAGCAGCTTATTCTCTGGCGGGAACACTGAAGCTTTCTTT.

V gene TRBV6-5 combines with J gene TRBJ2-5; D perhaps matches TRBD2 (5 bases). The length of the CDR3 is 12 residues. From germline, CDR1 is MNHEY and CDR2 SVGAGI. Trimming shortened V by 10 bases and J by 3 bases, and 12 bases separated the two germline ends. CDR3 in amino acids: CATSKGEETQYF. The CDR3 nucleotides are TGTGCCACAAGCAAGGGAGAAGAGACCCAGTACTTC.

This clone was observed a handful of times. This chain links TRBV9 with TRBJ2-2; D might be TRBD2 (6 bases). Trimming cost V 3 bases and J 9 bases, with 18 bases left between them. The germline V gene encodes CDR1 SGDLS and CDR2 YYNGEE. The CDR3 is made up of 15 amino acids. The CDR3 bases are TGTGCCAGCAGCGGACGGGGGAGCGACGGAAGGGAGCTGTTTTTT. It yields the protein CASSGRGSDGRELFF.

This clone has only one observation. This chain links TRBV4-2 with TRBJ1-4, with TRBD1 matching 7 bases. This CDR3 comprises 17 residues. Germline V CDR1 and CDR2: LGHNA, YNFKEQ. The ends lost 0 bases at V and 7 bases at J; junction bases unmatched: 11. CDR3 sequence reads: CASSQEDFRGVGEKLFF. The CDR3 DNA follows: TGTGCCAGCAGCCAAGAAGACTTCAGGGGGGTTGGTGAAAAACTGTTTTTT.